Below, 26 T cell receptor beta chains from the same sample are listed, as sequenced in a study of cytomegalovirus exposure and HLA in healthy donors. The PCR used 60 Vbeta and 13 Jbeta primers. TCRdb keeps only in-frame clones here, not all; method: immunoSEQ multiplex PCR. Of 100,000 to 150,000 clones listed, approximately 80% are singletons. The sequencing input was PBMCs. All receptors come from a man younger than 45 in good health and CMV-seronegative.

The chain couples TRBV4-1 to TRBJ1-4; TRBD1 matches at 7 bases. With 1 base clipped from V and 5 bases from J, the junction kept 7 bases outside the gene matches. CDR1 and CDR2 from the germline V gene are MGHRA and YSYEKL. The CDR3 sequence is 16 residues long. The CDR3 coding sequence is TGCGCCAGCAGCCAAGTTCTGGAGACAGGGAATGAAAAACTGTTTTTT. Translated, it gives CASSQVLETGNEKLFF.

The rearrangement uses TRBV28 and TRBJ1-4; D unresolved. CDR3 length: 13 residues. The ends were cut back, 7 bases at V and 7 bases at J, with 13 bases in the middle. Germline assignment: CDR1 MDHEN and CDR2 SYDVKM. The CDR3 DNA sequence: TGTGCCAGCACAATGAGGAGCGGTGAAAAACTGTTTTTT. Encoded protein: CASTMRSGEKLFF.

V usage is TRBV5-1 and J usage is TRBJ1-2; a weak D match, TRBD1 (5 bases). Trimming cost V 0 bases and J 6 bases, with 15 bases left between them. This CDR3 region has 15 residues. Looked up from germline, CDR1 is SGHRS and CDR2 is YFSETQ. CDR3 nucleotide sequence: TGCGCCAGCAGCTTGGTGGGGGGAGTCAGGGATGGCTACACCTTC. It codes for CASSLVGGVRDGYTF.

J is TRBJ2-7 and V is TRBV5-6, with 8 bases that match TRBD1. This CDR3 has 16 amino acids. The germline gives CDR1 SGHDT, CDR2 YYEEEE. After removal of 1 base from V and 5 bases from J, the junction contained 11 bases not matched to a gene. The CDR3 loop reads CASSLPSGQGQDEQYF. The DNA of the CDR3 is TGTGCCAGCAGCTTGCCCTCTGGACAGGGTCAAGACGAGCAGTACTTC.

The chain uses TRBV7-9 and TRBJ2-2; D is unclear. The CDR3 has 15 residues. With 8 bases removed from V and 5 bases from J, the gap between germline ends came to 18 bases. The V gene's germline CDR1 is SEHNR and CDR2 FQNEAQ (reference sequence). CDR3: CASSPYKQATGELFF. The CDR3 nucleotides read TGTGCCAGCTCCCCCTACAAGCAGGCAACCGGGGAGCTGTTTTTT. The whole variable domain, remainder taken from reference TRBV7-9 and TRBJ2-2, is DTGVSQNPRHKITKRGQNVTFRCDPISEHNRLYWYRQTLGQGPEFLTYFQNEAQLEKSRLLSDRFSAERPKGSFSTLEIQRTEQGDSAMYLCASSPYKQATGELFFGEGSRLTVL.

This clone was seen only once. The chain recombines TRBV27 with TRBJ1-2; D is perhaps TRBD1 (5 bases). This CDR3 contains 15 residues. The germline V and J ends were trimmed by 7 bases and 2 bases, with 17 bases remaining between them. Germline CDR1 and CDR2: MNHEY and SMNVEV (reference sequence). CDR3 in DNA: TGTGCCAGCAATAAAATTGGGGCCCCCAACTATGGCTACACCTTC. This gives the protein CASNKIGAPNYGYTF.

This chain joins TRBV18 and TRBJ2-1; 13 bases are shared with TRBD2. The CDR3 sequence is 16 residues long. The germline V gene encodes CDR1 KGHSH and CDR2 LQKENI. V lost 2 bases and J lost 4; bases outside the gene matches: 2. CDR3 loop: CASSPSGLAGYNEQFF. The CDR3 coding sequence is TGTGCCAGCTCACCATCGGGACTAGCGGGATACAATGAGCAGTTCTTC. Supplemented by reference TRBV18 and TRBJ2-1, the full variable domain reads NAGVMQNPRHLVRRRGQEARLRCSPMKGHSHVYWYRQLPEEGLKFMVYLQKENIIDESGMPKERFSAEFPKEGPSILRIQQVVRGDSAAYFCASSPSGLAGYNEQFFGPGTRLTVL.

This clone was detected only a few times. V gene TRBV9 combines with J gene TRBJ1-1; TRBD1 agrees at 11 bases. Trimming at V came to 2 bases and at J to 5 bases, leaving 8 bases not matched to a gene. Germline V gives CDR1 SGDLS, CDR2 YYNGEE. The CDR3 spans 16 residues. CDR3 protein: CASSVGQGAPLTEAFF. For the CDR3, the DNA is TGTGCCAGCAGCGTCGGACAGGGGGCGCCGTTAACTGAAGCTTTCTTT.

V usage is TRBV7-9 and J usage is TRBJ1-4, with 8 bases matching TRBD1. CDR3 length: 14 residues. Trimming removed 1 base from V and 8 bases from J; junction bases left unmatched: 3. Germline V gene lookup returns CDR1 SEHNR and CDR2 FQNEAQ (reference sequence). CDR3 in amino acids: CASSLETGVEKLFF. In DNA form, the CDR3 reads TGTGCCAGCAGCTTAGAGACAGGGGTCGAAAAACTGTTTTTT.

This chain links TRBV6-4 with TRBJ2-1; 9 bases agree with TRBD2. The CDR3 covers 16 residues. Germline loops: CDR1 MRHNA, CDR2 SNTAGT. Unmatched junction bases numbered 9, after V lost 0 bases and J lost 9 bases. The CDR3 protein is CASSDSNGGGATEQFF. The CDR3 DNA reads TGTGCCAGCAGTGACTCTAACGGCGGGGGGGCGACTGAGCAGTTCTTC.

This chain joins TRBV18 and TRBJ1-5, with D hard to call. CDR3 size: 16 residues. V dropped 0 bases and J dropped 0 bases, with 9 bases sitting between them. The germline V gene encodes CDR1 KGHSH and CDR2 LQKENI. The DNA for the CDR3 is TGTGCCAGCTCACCACCGGGCTTGGATAGCAATCAGCCCCAGCATTTT. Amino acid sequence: CASSPPGLDSNQPQHF.

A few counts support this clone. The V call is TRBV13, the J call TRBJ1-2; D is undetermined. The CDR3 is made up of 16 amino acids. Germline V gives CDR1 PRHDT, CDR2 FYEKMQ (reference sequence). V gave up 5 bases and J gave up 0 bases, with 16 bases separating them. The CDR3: CASSPWEHLANYGYTF. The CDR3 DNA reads TGTGCCAGCAGCCCCTGGGAGCATCTAGCTAACTATGGCTACACCTTC.

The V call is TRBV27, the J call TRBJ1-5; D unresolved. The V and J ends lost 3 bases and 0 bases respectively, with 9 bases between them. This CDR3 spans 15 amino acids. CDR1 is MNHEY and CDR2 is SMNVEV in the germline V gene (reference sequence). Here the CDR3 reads CASSFEGHSNQPQHF. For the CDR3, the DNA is TGTGCCAGCAGTTTTGAGGGTCATAGCAATCAGCCCCAGCATTTT.

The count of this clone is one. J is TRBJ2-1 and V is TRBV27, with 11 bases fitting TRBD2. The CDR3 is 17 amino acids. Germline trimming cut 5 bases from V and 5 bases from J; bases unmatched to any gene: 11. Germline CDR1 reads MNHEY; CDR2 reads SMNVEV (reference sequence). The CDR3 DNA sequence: TGTGCCAGCAGTCGACAGAATAGCGGGAGGGCCCACAATGAGCAGTTCTTC. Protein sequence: CASSRQNSGRAHNEQFF.

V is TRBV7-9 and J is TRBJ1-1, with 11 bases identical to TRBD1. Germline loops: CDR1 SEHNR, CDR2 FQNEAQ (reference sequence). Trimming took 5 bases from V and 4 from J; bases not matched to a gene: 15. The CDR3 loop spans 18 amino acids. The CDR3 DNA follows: TGTGCCAGCAGCCGCCTCGGGGGACAGGGGGGAAGTGGCACTGAAGCTTTCTTT. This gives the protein CASSRLGGQGGSGTEAFF.

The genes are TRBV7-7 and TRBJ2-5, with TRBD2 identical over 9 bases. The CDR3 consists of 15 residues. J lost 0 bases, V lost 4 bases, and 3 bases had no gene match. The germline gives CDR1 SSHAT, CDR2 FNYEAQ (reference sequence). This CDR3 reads CASSSLAGDQETQYF. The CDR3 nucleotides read TGTGCCAGCAGCTCCTTAGCGGGGGACCAAGAGACCCAGTACTTC.

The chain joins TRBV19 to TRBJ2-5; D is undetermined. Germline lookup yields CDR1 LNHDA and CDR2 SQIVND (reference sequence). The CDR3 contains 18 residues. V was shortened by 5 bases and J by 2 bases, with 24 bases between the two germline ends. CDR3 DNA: TGTGCCAGTAGTCTGGAGCCAACTAACACCCGGGTACAAGAGACCCAGTACTTC. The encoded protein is CASSLEPTNTRVQETQYF.

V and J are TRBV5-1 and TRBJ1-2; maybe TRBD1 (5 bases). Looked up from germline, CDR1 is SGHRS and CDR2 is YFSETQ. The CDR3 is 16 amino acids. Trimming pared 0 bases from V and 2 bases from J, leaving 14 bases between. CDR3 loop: CASSLESTGRNYGYTF. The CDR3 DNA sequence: TGCGCCAGCAGCTTGGAATCTACAGGAAGAAACTATGGCTACACCTTC.

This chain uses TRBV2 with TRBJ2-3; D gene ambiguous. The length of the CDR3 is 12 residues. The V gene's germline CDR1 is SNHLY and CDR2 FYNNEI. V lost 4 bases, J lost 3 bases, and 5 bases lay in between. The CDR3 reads CASSVITDTQYF. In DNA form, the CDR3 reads TGTGCCAGCAGTGTTATTACAGATACGCAGTATTTT.

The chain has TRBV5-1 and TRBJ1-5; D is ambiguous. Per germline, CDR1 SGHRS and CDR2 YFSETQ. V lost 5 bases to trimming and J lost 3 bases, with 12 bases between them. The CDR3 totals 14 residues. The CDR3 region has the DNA TGCGCCAGCAGTGAGGGCGGCCCCAATCAGCCCCAGCATTTT. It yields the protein CASSEGGPNQPQHF. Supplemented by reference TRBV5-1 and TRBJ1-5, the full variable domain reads KAGVTQTPRYLIKTRGQQVTLSCSPISGHRSVSWYQQTPGQGLQFLFEYFSETQRNKGNFPGRFSGRQFSNSRSEMNVSTLELGDSALYLCASSEGGPNQPQHFGDGTRLSIL.

CDR3 nucleotides: TGTGCCAGCAGCTTAACGGACAGGTCCTACGAGCAGTACTTC. Translating gives CASSLTDRSYEQYF. The chain is built from TRBV7-8 and TRBJ2-7; 7 bases are shared with TRBD1. The V gene end was trimmed by 2 bases and the J gene end by 1 base; junction bases not matched to a gene: 2. CDR3 length equals 14 residues. In germline, CDR1 is SGHVS, CDR2 FQNEAQ.

The CDR3 DNA is TGTGCCAGCAGCCCCCAGCCGCGGGAGAGCGCGATGACCGGGGAGCTGTTTTTT. It codes for CASSPQPRESAMTGELFF. J is TRBJ2-2 and V is TRBV4-2; 7 bases are a match to TRBD2. The trim removed 4 bases at V and 5 bases at J, leaving 16 bases unmatched. Germline CDR1 and CDR2: LGHNA and YNFKEQ. This CDR3 is 18 amino acids long.

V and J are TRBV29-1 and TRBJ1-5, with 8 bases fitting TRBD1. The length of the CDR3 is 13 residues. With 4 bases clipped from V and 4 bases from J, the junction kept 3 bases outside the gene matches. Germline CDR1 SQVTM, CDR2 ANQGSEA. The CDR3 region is CSVVDRENQPQHF. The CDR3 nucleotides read TGCAGCGTTGTGGACAGGGAGAATCAGCCCCAGCATTTT.

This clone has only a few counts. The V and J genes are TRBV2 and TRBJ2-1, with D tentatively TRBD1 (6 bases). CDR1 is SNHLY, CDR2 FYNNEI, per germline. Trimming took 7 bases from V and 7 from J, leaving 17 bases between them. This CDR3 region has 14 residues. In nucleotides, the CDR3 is TGTGCCAGCAACAGGGACCTCTCCAATAATGAGCAGTTCTTC. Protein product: CASNRDLSNNEQFF.

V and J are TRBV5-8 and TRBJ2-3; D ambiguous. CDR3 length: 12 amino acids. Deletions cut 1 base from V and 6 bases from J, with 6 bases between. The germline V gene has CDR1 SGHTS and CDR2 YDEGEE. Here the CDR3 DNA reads TGTGCCAGCAGCTTGTCCAGGGATACGCAGTATTTT. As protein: CASSLSRDTQYF.

The DNA of the CDR3 is TGTGCCAGCAGTCCACAGGGGAGCGGCATCAGCGAGCAGTACTTC. Translation: CASSPQGSGISEQYF. V usage is TRBV7-6 and J usage is TRBJ2-7; TRBD1 matches 7 bases. V shed 6 bases, J shed 6 bases, and the junction held 14 bases outside the gene matches. This CDR3 comprises 15 residues. Germline V CDR1 and CDR2: SGHVS, FNYEAQ.